A single sample is the source of the 20 T cell receptor beta chains below, sequenced in a study of cytomegalovirus exposure and HLA in healthy donors. Both 60 Vbeta primers and 13 Jbeta primers went into the PCR. Sequencing used immunoSEQ multiplex PCR; TCRdb keeps in-frame clones, though not all of them. There are about 93,000 clones in the sample; roughly four fifths occur only once, and 0.57% lies in the top ten. The sample was PBMCs. The origin of the receptors is a man aged 30 to 45 in good health and CMV-seronegative.

This clone was counted a few times. The chain is built from TRBV11-2 and TRBJ2-7; TRBD2 aligns across 9 bases. The CDR3 is made up of 16 amino acids. Germline CDR1 SGHAT, CDR2 FQNNGV. J was trimmed by 0 bases and V by 5 bases; bases with no gene match: 8. The DNA for the CDR3 is TGTGCCAGCAGCCCCTTAGCGGGGGCTAGCTCCTACGAGCAGTACTTC. This gives the protein CASSPLAGASSYEQYF.

The chain couples TRBV5-6 to TRBJ2-2; tentatively, D is TRBD1 (5 bases). Germline V gene data show CDR1 as SGHDT and CDR2 as YYEEEE. This CDR3 is built from 16 residues. V lost 0 bases and J 1 base, leaving 10 bases between the germline ends. The CDR3 loop is CASSLVRRVNTGELFF. The CDR3 DNA reads TGTGCCAGCAGCTTGGTACGCAGGGTGAACACCGGGGAGCTGTTTTTT.

The V call is TRBV14, the J call TRBJ1-1, with a tentative D call TRBD1 (5 bases). This CDR3 contains 15 residues. Looked up from germline, CDR1 is SGHDN and CDR2 is FVKESK. V shed 4 bases and J shed 5 bases, with 17 bases lying between them. DNA of the CDR3: TGTGCCAGCAGCCGAGGGACTGGGATTGGTACTGAAGCTTTCTTT. Protein product: CASSRGTGIGTEAFF.

The chain combines TRBV7-9 with TRBJ1-1; TRBD1 aligns across 9 bases. The ends lost 7 bases at V and 7 bases at J; junction bases unmatched: 10. The CDR3 contains 14 residues. CDR1 and CDR2 (germline): SEHNR, FQNEAQ (reference sequence). The CDR3 is CASIHPGQGIEAFF. CDR3 DNA sequence: TGTGCCAGCATCCATCCGGGACAGGGTATTGAAGCTTTCTTT.

This clone was seen a single time. This sequence joins TRBV27 and TRBJ2-3, with a possible D match to TRBD1 (5 bases). The CDR3 runs 17 residues. The germline gives CDR1 MNHEY, CDR2 SMNVEV (reference sequence). V was clipped by 0 bases and J by 6 bases, with 19 bases between them. The CDR3 region has the DNA TGTGCCAGCAGTTTATCGCCCCTAGGGGCGATGTCGGATACGCAGTATTTT. This codes for CASSLSPLGAMSDTQYF.

This chain joins TRBV10-2 and TRBJ1-2; no firm D call. The germline V and J ends were trimmed by 2 bases and 0 bases, with 10 bases remaining between them. The germline gives CDR1 WSHSY, CDR2 SAAADI. The CDR3 consists of 15 residues. The CDR3 coding sequence is TGCGCCAGCAGTGAGCCTACCTTAGCTAACTATGGCTACACCTTC. As protein: CASSEPTLANYGYTF.

V usage is TRBV7-8 and J usage is TRBJ2-3; 10 bases agree with TRBD2. The CDR3 runs 20 residues. The trim removed 5 bases at V and 0 bases at J, leaving 17 bases unmatched. CDR1 SGHVS and CDR2 FQNEAQ come from the germline V gene. The CDR3 is CASSSNPYQAGGPSTDTQYF. The DNA of the CDR3 is TGTGCCAGCAGCAGTAATCCCTATCAAGCGGGGGGGCCTAGCACAGATACGCAGTATTTT.

This clone showed up just a few times. The rearrangement links TRBV5-1 to TRBJ1-1; D possibly corresponds to TRBD1 (5 bases). This CDR3 has 13 amino acids. V was trimmed by 3 bases and J by 3 bases, leaving 9 bases between them. Germline values: CDR1 SGHRS, CDR2 YFSETQ. The CDR3 nucleotides are TGCGCCAGCAGCTCGGGGGTCCACACTGAAGCTTTCTTT. Amino acids: CASSSGVHTEAFF.

The chain employs TRBV19 and TRBJ2-1; 7 bases line up with TRBD2. The J segment lost 0 bases and the V segment lost 0 bases, leaving 2 bases of the junction unmatched. Germline CDR1 is LNHDA and CDR2 is SQIVND (reference sequence). The CDR3 is made up of 16 amino acids. The CDR3 spells CASSIEGGSSYNEQFF. The CDR3 coding sequence is TGTGCCAGTAGTATAGAGGGGGGGAGCTCCTACAATGAGCAGTTCTTC.

The chain is built from TRBV5-8 and TRBJ2-7; 7 nucleotides align to TRBD1. The CDR3 loop spans 15 amino acids. Losses at the gene ends were 4 bases for V and 2 bases for J; bases not matched to a gene: 9. CDR1 is SGHTS, CDR2 YDEGEE, per germline. The CDR3 region is CASSATGLVTYEQYV. The CDR3, as DNA: TGTGCCAGCAGCGCGACAGGGCTGGTGACCTACGAGCAGTACGTC.

The rearrangement joins TRBV19 to TRBJ1-5, with 9 bases aligning to TRBD1. CDR1 is LNHDA, CDR2 SQIVND, per germline (reference sequence). The trim removed 8 bases at V and 4 bases at J, leaving 6 bases unmatched. The CDR3 contains 14 residues. The CDR3 DNA follows: TGTGCCAGTGACGGGGGACAGGGTAATCAGCCCCAGCATTTT. Its translation is CASDGGQGNQPQHF.

V is TRBV7-3 and J is TRBJ1-1, with D possibly matching TRBD1 (5 bases). CDR3 length: 13 amino acids. Germline V gene data show CDR1 as SGHTA and CDR2 as FQGTGA. V was pared by 5 bases and J by 5 bases, with 12 bases between. CDR3 in amino acids: CASSVTSGTEAFF. Written as DNA, the CDR3 is TGTGCCAGCAGCGTTACCTCAGGGACTGAAGCTTTCTTT.

The V and J genes are TRBV7-9 and TRBJ1-4, with D unresolved. In germline, CDR1 is SEHNR, CDR2 FQNEAQ (reference sequence). The CDR3 loop spans 14 amino acids. V lost 1 base and J lost 3, with 6 bases in between. In nucleotides, the CDR3 is TGTGCCAGCAGCTTAGACGGGGCTAATGAAAAACTGTTTTTT. Translating it yields CASSLDGANEKLFF. Supplemented by reference TRBV7-9 and TRBJ1-4, the full variable domain reads DTGVSQNPRHKITKRGQNVTFRCDPISEHNRLYWYRQTLGQGPEFLTYFQNEAQLEKSRLLSDRFSAERPKGSFSTLEIQRTEQGDSAMYLCASSLDGANEKLFFGSGTQLSVL.

The chain couples TRBV9 to TRBJ2-2, with a weak D call TRBD2 (5 bases). CDR3 size: 16 residues. The ends were cut back, 0 bases at V and 3 bases at J, with 12 bases in the middle. Germline values: CDR1 SGDLS, CDR2 YYNGEE. CDR3 protein: CASSVDPGIYTGELFF. CDR3 nucleotides: TGTGCCAGCAGCGTAGATCCCGGGATTTACACCGGGGAGCTGTTTTTT.

The chain is built from TRBV7-8 and TRBJ1-5, with D possibly matching TRBD1 (5 bases). In germline, CDR1 is SGHVS, CDR2 FQNEAQ. This CDR3 contains 17 residues. The V end lost 0 bases, the J end lost 2 bases, and 14 bases lay between the germline ends. CDR3: CASSLASGPGGNQPQHF. In DNA form, the CDR3 reads TGTGCCAGCAGCTTAGCGTCAGGGCCCGGCGGCAATCAGCCCCAGCATTTT.

This sequence joins TRBV25-1 and TRBJ2-7; a weak D match, TRBD2 (7 bases). Germline CDR1 MGHDK, CDR2 SYGVNS. V lost 2 bases to trimming and J lost 2 bases, with 16 bases between them. The CDR3 sequence is 16 residues long. The CDR3 DNA is TGTGCCAGCAGTGAAATTGGGAGGGGGAACCCCTACGAGCAGTACGTC. Encoded protein: CASSEIGRGNPYEQYV.

The table lists this clone with a few counts. This chain's CDR3 is CASSQVLPYRGQFNSPLHF. The DNA of the CDR3 is TGCGCCAGCAGCCAAGTGCTCCCCTACAGGGGGCAATTCAATTCACCCCTCCACTTT. The V and J genes are TRBV4-1 and TRBJ1-6; 9 bases line up with TRBD1. Germline values: CDR1 MGHRA, CDR2 YSYEKL. V dropped 1 base and J dropped 7; count of bases not matched to a gene: 14. This CDR3 has 19 residues.

CDR3 sequence (DNA): TGTGCCAGTAGCGTACGACAGGGCCCCTACGAGCAGTACTTC. Translation gives CASSVRQGPYEQYF. This chain uses TRBV19 with TRBJ2-7; 7 bases are shared with TRBD1. The CDR3 length is 14 residues. V lost 6 bases to trimming and J lost 2 bases; unmatched junction nucleotides: 7. Germline V gene data show CDR1 as LNHDA and CDR2 as SQIVND (reference sequence).

This chain uses TRBV7-2 with TRBJ1-1, with D perhaps matching TRBD1 (5 bases). CDR1 is SGHTA, CDR2 FQGNSA, per germline. V was cut by 7 bases and J by 0 bases, with 12 bases left in between. This CDR3 is 14 amino acids long. CDR3 protein: CASTPGRMNTEAFF. DNA for the CDR3: TGTGCCAGCACCCCAGGGCGCATGAACACTGAAGCTTTCTTT. Drawing the rest from reference TRBV7-2 and TRBJ1-1, the complete variable domain is GAGVSQSPSNKVTEKGKDVELRCDPISGHTALYWYRQSLGQGLEFLIYFQGNSAPDKSGLPSDRFSAERTGGSVSTLTIQRTQQEDSAVYLCASTPGRMNTEAFFGQGTRLTVV.

The table lists this clone with a count of one. The CDR3 nucleotides read TGTGCCACCAGGACAGCAGAAGTAGATACGCAGTATTTT. As protein: CATRTAEVDTQYF. The gene calls are TRBV5-4 and TRBJ2-3; a weak D match, TRBD1 (6 bases). The germline gives CDR1 SGHNT, CDR2 YYREEE (reference sequence). The length of the CDR3 is 13 residues. Trimming took 9 bases from V and 5 from J, leaving 16 bases between them.